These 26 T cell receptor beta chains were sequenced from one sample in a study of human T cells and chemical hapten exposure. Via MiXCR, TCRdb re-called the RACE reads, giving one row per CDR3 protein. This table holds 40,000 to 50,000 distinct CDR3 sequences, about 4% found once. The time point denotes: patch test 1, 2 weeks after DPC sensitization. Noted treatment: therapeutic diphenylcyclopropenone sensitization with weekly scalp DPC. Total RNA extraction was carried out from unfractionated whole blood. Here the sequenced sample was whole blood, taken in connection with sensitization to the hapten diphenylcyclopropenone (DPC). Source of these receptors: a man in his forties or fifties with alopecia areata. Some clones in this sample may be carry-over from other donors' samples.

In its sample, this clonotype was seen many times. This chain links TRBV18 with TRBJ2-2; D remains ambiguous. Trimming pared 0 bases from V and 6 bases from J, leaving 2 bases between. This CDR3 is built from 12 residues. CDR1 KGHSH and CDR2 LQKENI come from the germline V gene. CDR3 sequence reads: CASSPPPGELFF. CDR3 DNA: TGTGCCAGCTCACCACCCCCCGGGGAGCTGTTTTTT.

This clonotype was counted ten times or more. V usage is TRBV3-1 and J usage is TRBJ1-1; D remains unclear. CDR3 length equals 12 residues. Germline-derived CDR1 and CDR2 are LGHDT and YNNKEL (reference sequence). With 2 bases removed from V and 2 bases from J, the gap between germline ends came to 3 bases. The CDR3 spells CASSQKNTEAFF. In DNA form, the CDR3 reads TGTGCCAGCAGCCAAAAAAACACTGAAGCTTTCTTT. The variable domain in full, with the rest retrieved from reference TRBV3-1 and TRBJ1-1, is DTAVSQTPKYLVTQMGNDKSIKCEQNLGHDTMYWYKQDSKKFLKIMFSYNNKELIINETVPNRFSPKSPDKAHLNLHINSLELGDSAVYFCASSQKNTEAFFGQGTRLTVV.

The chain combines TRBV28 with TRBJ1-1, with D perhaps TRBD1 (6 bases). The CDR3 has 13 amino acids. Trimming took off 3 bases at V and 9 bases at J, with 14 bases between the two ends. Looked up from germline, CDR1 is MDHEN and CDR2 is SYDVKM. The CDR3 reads CASSLDRLLQAFF. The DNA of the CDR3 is TGTGCCAGCAGTTTGGACAGACTATTACAAGCTTTCTTT.

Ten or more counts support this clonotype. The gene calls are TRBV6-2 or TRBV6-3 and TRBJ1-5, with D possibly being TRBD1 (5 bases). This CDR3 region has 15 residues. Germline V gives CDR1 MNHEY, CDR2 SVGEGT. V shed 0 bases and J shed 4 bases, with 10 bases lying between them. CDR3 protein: CASSYSRDGNQPQHF. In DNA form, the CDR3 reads TGTGCCAGCAGTTACTCCCGGGACGGGAATCAGCCCCAGCATTTT.

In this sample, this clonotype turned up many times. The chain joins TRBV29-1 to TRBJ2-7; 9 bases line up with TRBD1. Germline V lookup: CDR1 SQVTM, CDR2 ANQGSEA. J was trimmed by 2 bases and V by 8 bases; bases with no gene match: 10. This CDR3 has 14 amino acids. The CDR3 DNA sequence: TGCAGCATTACTATACAGGGGGCGGCCTACGAGCAGTACTTC. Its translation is CSITIQGAAYEQYF.

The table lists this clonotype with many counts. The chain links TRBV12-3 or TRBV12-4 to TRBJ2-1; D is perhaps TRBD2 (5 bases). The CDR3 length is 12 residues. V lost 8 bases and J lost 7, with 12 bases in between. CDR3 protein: CASGRGLNEQFF. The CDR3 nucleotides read TGTGCCAGCGGAAGAGGGCTTAATGAGCAGTTCTTC.

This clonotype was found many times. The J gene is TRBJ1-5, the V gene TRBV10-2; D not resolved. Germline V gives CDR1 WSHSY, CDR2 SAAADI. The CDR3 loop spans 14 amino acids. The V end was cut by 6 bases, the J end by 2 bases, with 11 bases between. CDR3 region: CASSFGPGNQPQHF. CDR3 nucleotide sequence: TGCGCCAGCAGCTTCGGGCCCGGCAATCAGCCCCAGCATTTT.

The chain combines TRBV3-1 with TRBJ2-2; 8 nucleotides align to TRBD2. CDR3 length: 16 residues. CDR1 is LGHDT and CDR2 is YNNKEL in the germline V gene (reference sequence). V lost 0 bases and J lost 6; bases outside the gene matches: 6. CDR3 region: CASSQEAGRAPGELFF. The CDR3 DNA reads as TGTGCCAGCAGCCAAGAGGCCGGGAGGGCCCCCGGGGAGCTGTTTTTT.

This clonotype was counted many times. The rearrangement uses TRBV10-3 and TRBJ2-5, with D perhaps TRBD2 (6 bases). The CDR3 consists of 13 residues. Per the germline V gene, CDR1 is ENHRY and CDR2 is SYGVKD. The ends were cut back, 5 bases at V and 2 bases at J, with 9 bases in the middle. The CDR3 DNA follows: TGTGCCATCAGTTTAGCGGAGCAAGAGACCCAGTACTTC. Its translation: CAISLAEQETQYF.

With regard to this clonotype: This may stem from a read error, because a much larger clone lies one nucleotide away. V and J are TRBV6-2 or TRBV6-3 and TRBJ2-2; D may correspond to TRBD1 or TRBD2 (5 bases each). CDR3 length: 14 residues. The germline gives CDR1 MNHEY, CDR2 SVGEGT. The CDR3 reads CASHRDGVTEELFF. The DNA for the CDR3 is TGTGCCAGCCATAGGGACGGAGTCACCGAGGAGCTGTTTTTT.

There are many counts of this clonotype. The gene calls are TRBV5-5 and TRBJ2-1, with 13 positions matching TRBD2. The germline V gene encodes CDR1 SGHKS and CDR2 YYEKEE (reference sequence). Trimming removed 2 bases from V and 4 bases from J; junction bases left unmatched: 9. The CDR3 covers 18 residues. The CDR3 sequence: CASSFRTSGSASYNEQFF. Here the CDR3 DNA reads TGTGCCAGCAGCTTCCGGACTAGCGGGAGTGCCTCATACAATGAGCAGTTCTTC.

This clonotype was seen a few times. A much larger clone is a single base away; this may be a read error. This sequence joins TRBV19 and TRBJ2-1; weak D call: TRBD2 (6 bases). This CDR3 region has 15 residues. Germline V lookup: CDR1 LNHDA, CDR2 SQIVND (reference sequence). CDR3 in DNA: TGTGCCAGTAGTTCGGGAGTGAACCACTACAATGAGCAGTCCTTC. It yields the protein CASSSGVNHYNEQSF.

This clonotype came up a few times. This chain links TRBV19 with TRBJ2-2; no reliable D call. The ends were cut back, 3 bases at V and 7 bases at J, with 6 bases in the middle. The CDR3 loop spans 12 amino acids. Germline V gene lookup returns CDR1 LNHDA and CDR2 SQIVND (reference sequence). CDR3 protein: CASSIRLGELFF. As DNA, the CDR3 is TGTGCCAGTAGTATCCGCCTCGGGGAGCTGTTTTTT.

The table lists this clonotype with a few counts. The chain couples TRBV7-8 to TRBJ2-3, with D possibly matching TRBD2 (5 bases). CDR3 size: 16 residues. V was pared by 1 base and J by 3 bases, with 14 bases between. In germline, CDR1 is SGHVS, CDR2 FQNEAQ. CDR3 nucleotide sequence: TGTGCCAGCAGCTTAGGTGTGGACTTAGGTACAGATACGCAGTATTTT. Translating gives CASSLGVDLGTDTQYF.

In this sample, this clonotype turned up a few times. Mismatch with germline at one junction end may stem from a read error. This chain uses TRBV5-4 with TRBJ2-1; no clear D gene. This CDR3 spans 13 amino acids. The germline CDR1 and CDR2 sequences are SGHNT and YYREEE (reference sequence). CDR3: CVSSLAVSPEQFF. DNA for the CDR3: TGTGTCAGCAGCTTGGCCGTGTCTCCTGAGCAGTTCTTC.

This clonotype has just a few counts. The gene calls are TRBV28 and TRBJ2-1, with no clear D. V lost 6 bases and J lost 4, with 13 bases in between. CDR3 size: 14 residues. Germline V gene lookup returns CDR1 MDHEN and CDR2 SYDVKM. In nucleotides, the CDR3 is TGTGCCAGCAGAAGAAGTGGAGATTACAATGAGCAGTTCTTC. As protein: CASRRSGDYNEQFF.

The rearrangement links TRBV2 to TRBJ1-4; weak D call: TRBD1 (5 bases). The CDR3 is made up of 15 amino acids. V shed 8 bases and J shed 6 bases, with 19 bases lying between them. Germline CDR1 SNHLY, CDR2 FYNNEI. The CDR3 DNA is TGTGCCAGCCGAGGGACTCAGGGAACCTATGAAAAACTGTTTTTT. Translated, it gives CASRGTQGTYEKLFF. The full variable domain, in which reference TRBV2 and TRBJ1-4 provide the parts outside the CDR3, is EPEVTQTPSHQVTQMGQEVILRCVPISNHLYFYWYRQILGQKVEFLVSFYNNEISEKSEIFDDQFSVERPDGSNFTLKIRSTKLEDSAMYFCASRGTQGTYEKLFFGSGTQLSVL.

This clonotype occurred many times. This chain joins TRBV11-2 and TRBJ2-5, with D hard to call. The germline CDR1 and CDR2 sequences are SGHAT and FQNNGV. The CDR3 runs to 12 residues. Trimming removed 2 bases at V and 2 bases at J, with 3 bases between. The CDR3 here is CASSLNQETQYF. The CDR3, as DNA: TGTGCCAGCAGCTTAAATCAAGAGACCCAGTACTTC.

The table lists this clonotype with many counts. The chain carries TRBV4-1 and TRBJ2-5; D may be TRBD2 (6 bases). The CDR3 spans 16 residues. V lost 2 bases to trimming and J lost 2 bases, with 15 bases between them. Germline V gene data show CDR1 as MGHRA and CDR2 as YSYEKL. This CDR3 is CASSQYSGAGQETQYF. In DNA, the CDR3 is TGCGCCAGCAGCCAATACTCGGGAGCTGGGCAAGAGACCCAGTACTTC.

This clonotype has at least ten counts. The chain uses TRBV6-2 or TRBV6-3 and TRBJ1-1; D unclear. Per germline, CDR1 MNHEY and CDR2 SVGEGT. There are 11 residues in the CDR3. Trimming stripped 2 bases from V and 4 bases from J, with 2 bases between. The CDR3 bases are TGTGCCAGCAGTTACGGCACTGAAGCTTTCTTT. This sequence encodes CASSYGTEAFF.

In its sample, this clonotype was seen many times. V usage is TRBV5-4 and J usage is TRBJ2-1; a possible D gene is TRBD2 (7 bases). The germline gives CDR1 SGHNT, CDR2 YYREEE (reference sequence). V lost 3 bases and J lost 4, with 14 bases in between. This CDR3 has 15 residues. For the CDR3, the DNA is TGTGCCAGCAGCTATGGAGGGGGGGGTTACAATGAGCAGTTCTTC. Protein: CASSYGGGGYNEQFF. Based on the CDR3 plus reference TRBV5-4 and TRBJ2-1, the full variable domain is ETGVTQSPTHLIKTRGQQVTLRCSSQSGHNTVSWYQQALGQGPQFIFQYYREEENGRGNFPPRFSGLQFPNYSSELNVNALELDDSALYLCASSYGGGGYNEQFFGPGTRLTVL.

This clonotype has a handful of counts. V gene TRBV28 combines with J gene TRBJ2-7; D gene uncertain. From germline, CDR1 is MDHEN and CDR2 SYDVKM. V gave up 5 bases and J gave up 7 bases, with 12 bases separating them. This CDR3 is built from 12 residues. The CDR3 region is CASSHTPREQYF. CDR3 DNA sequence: TGTGCCAGCAGTCATACACCCCGGGAGCAGTACTTC. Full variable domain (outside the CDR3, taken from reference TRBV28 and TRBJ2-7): DVKVTQSSRYLVKRTGEKVFLECVQDMDHENMFWYRQDPGLGLRLIYFSYDVKMKEKGDIPEGYSVSREKKERFSLILESASTNQTSMYLCASSHTPREQYFGPGTRLTVT.

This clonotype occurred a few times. Here the CDR3 DNA reads TGTGCCAGCCCGGGACAGAATAATTCACCCCTCCACTTT. This codes for CASPGQNNSPLHF. The chain joins TRBV2 to TRBJ1-6; TRBD1 matches 7 bases. Per the germline V gene, CDR1 is SNHLY and CDR2 is FYNNEI. V lost 8 bases and J lost 5; bases outside the gene matches: 3. This CDR3 is 13 amino acids long.

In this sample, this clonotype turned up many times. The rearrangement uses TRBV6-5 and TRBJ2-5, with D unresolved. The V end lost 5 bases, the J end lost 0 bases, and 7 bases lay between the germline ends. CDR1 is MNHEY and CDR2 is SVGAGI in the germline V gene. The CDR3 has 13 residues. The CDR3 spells CASSRAYQETQYF. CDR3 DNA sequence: TGTGCCAGCAGTAGGGCATACCAAGAGACCCAGTACTTC.

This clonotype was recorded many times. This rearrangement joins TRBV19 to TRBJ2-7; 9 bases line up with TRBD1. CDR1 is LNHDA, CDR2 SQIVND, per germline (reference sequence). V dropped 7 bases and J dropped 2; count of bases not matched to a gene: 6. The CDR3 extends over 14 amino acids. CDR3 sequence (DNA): TGTGCCAGTACGGCGGGACAGGGAACCTACGAGCAGTACTTC. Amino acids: CASTAGQGTYEQYF.

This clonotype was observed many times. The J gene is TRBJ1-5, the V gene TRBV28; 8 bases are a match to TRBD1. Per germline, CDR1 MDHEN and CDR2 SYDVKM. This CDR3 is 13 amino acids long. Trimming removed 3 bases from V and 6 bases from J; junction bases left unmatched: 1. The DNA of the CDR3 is TGTGCCAGCAGTTTGACAGGGGCTCAGCCCCAGCATTTT. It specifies CASSLTGAQPQHF.